These T cell receptor beta chains were read from a single sample in a study of blood T cell repertoires in COVID-19. TCRdb's copy holds only in-frame clones and misses some; the assay was immunoSEQ multiplex PCR. The repertoire holds 52,000 or so clones, with around 81% as singletons. Source material: peripheral blood. The receptors come from a human donor in a cohort sampled during active COVID-19. Each CDR3 is given with its conserved first and last residue. Fields, in order: V gene, J gene, D gene, CDR3 protein. A D gene is named only where the DNA matches it firmly.

V: TRBV23-1; J: TRBJ1-5; D: .; CDR3: CASNRGDQPQHF
V: TRBV7-2; J: TRBJ1-2; D: .; CDR3: CASSNTRLGPDNYGYTF
V: TRBV4-1; J: TRBJ2-7; D: TRBD2; CDR3: CASSPDPFGTSGTYEQYF
V: TRBV5-8; J: TRBJ2-7; D: TRBD1; CDR3: CASSDRDRLNYEQYF
V: TRBV5-5; J: TRBJ2-7; D: TRBD2; CDR3: CASSPPGVIAGGSYEQYF
V: TRBV7-2; J: TRBJ1-2; D: TRBD1; CDR3: CASSAGTGGGSTGYTF
V: TRBV6-2/TRBV6-3; J: TRBJ2-1; D: .; CDR3: CASSWSDSYNEQFF
V: TRBV28; J: TRBJ2-1; D: .; CDR3: CASRPLGIQGNEQFF
V: TRBV19; J: TRBJ1-4; D: .; CDR3: CASSIDPGLNEKLFF
V: TRBV7-3; J: TRBJ2-5; D: TRBD1; CDR3: CASSPTGGRLGTQYF
V: TRBV4-3; J: TRBJ1-6; D: TRBD1; CDR3: CASSQTTGINSPLHF
V: TRBV29-1; J: TRBJ2-7; D: .; CDR3: CSVWPETNYEQYF
V: TRBV7-9; J: TRBJ1-1; D: .; CDR3: CASSYTVNTEAFF
V: TRBV18; J: TRBJ1-1; D: .; CDR3: CASSPGGAVVTEAFF
V: TRBV30; J: TRBJ2-7; D: .; CDR3: CARWRGAYEQYF
V: TRBV27; J: TRBJ1-2; D: .; CDR3: CASSFRGGNGYTF
V: TRBV7-9; J: TRBJ2-6; D: .; CDR3: CASSDVRSAHTSGANVLTF
V: TRBV27; J: TRBJ2-7; D: TRBD1; CDR3: CASSRDRAYEQYF
V: TRBV7-2; J: TRBJ2-7; D: TRBD2; CDR3: CASSISGRSPYEQYF
V: TRBV11-2; J: TRBJ1-2; D: TRBD1; CDR3: CASSLGQGATMGYGYTF
V: TRBV5-1; J: TRBJ2-7; D: .; CDR3: CASSLVPGGPVNEQYF
V: TRBV7-2; J: TRBJ2-7; D: TRBD2; CDR3: CASSLGLAGMLGQYF
V: TRBV7-9; J: TRBJ1-1; D: .; CDR3: CASRGRGLDTEAFF
V: TRBV7-8; J: TRBJ2-7; D: TRBD1; CDR3: CASSHGTANYEQYF
V: TRBV7-9; J: TRBJ1-1; D: .; CDR3: CASPEDSNTEAFF
V: TRBV7-6; J: TRBJ1-2; D: .; CDR3: CASSSLGSFDNGYTF
V: TRBV19; J: TRBJ1-1; D: TRBD1; CDR3: CASSTDRGKTEAFF
V: TRBV6-6; J: TRBJ2-7; D: TRBD2; CDR3: CASSSLAGEFDEQYF